Presented here are 3 T cell receptor beta chains from one specimen sequenced in a study of blood T cell repertoires in COVID-19 (dated by TCRdb to the early 2020s). Library construction relied on the immunoSEQ multiplex PCR assay. What TCRdb holds here is the immuneACCESS table cut down to in-frame rearrangements. Part of the clones is not present; checked against another copy, under half of the missing clones reflect an unresolved V gene, and the others are unexplained. This sample has approximately 300,000 clones in its table, and 90% of those were observed once. The ten biggest clones cover roughly 3.3% of the sample. Sequenced input: peripheral blood. These TCRs come from a woman aged 40 to 55 with acute or convalescent COVID-19.

The rearrangement links TRBV5-5 to TRBJ2-3, with 14 positions matching TRBD2. The junction had 7 bases not matched to a gene; V was cut back by 3 bases and J by 4 bases. The CDR3 runs 17 residues. Germline V gene sequence: CDR1 SGHKS, CDR2 YYEKEE (reference sequence). In nucleotides, the CDR3 is TGTGCCAGCAGCTCTGGACTAGCGGGGGGCGGGGCAGATACGCAGTATTTT. Translating it yields CASSSGLAGGGADTQYF.

The genes are TRBV27 and TRBJ2-5; D may be TRBD1 (6 bases). V lost 3 bases and J 7 bases, leaving 15 bases between the germline ends. The CDR3 is 14 residues long. The germline CDR1 and CDR2 sequences are MNHEY and SMNVEV (reference sequence). The CDR3 spells CASSFDRFTGTQYF. In DNA form, the CDR3 reads TGTGCCAGCAGTTTCGACAGGTTTACGGGGACCCAGTACTTC.

The chain joins TRBV7-2 to TRBJ2-6; 10 bases are shared with TRBD2. V shed 4 bases, J shed 0 bases, and the junction held 6 bases outside the gene matches. The CDR3 totals 18 residues. The germline V gene encodes CDR1 SGHTA and CDR2 FQGNSA. The CDR3 region has the DNA TGTGCCAGCAGCTCAAGGACTAGCGGACTCTCTGGGGCCAACGTCCTGACTTTC. This gives the protein CASSSRTSGLSGANVLTF. Drawing the rest from reference TRBV7-2 and TRBJ2-6, the complete variable domain is GAGVSQSPSNKVTEKGKDVELRCDPISGHTALYWYRQSLGQGLEFLIYFQGNSAPDKSGLPSDRFSAERTGGSVSTLTIQRTQQEDSAVYLCASSSRTSGLSGANVLTFGAGSRLTVL.